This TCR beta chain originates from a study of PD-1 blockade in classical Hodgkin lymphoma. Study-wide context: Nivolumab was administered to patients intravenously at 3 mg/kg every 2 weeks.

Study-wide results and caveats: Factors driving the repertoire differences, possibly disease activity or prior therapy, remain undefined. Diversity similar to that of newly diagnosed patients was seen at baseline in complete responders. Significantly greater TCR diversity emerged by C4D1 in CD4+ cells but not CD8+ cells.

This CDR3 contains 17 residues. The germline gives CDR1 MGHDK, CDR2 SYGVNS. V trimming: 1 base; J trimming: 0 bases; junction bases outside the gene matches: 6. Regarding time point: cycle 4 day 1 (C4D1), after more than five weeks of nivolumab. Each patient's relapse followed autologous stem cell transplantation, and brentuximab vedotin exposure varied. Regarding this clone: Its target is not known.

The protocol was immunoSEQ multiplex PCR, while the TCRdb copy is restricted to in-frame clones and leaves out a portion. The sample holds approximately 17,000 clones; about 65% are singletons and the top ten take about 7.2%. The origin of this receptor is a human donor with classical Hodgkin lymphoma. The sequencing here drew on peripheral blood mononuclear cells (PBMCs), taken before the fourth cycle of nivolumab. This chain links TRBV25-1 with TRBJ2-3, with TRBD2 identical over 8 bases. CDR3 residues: CASSEFQASGSTDTQYF. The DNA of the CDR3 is TGTGCCAGCAGTGAATTTCAGGCTAGCGGGAGCACAGATACGCAGTATTTT.